The rows below give T cell receptor beta chains drawn from one sample of a study of T cell responses to AZD1222 COVID-19 vaccine. The repertoire was sequenced with immunoSEQ multiplex PCR; TCRdb's copy has only in-frame clones and lacks some. The sample has 180,000 or so clones, approximately 89% seen once. Sequencing used peripheral blood, obtained 28 days after the second AZD1222 dose. The origin of the receptors is an adult who received the AZD1222 COVID-19 vaccine. The CDR3 runs from the conserved cysteine through the conserved F or W. D genes are given only for firm matches. Clone size is given for some rows only: seen once, a few or many times, or a class if the clone is expanded.

d_gene,abundance,v_gene,j_gene,CDR3aa,CDR3nt
.,.,TRBV12-3/TRBV12-4,TRBJ2-2,CASSLRSDGELFF,TGTGCCAGCAGTTTACGGTCGGACGGGGAGCTGTTTTTT
TRBD2,.,TRBV5-1,TRBJ2-5,CASRYSGGAGETQYF,TGCGCCAGCAGGTATAGCGGGGGGGCTGGAGAGACCCAGTACTTC
TRBD1,.,TRBV5-1,TRBJ1-2,CASSQAQGAIGYTF,TGCGCCAGCAGCCAAGCCCAGGGGGCGATCGGCTACACCTTC
TRBD2,.,TRBV9,TRBJ2-3,CASSPRLAGGRGRTDTQYF,TGTGCCAGCAGCCCCCGACTAGCGGGGGGCCGGGGGAGGACAGATACGCAGTATTTT
TRBD1,once,TRBV19,TRBJ2-7,CASSGGTGTSYEQYF,TGTGCCAGTAGTGGCGGGACAGGGACATCCTACGAGCAGTACTTC
TRBD1,.,TRBV6-5,TRBJ2-7,CASSLDRGSLYEQYF,TGTGCCAGCAGCCTAGACAGGGGGTCTCTCTACGAGCAGTACTTC
TRBD2,.,TRBV3-1/TRBV3-2,TRBJ2-1,CASSQVWRGGQFF,TGTGCCAGCAGCCAAGTTTGGCGGGGGGGGCAGTTCTTC
TRBD1,.,TRBV12-5,TRBJ2-2,CASGLVRQGLGELFF,TGTGCTAGTGGTTTGGTACGACAGGGGTTAGGGGAGCTGTTTTTT
.,.,TRBV14,TRBJ1-2,CASSQDVGTFNGYTF,TGTGCCAGCAGCCAAGATGTGGGGACCTTCAATGGCTACACCTTC
.,.,TRBV7-9,TRBJ2-5,CASSAAVETQYF,TGTGCCAGCAGCGCCGCAGTGGAGACCCAGTACTTC
.,once,TRBV27,TRBJ2-7,CASSRTGEDEQYF,TGTGCCAGCAGTCGGACGGGAGAGGACGAGCAGTACTTC
TRBD1,.,TRBV7-9,TRBJ1-2,CASSQQGGYGYTF,TGTGCCAGCAGCCAACAGGGGGGATATGGCTACACCTTC
TRBD1,.,TRBV29-1,TRBJ1-5,CSVEDRGQGVQHF,TGCAGCGTTGAAGATCGGGGACAGGGGGTCCAACATTTT
TRBD2,.,TRBV6-1,TRBJ2-3,CASSAGLAGITDTQYF,TGTGCCAGCAGTGCCGGACTAGCGGGGATCACAGATACGCAGTATTTT
.,.,TRBV19,TRBJ2-7,CASSPGIYEQYF,TGTGCCAGTAGTCCGGGGATTTACGAGCAGTACTTC
.,.,TRBV27,TRBJ1-4,CASSTQPGWNEKLFF,TGTGCCAGCAGTACCCAACCGGGGTGGAATGAAAAACTGTTTTTT
.,.,TRBV11-2,TRBJ2-3,CASSARTDTQYF,TGTGCCAGCAGCGCCCGCACAGATACGCAGTATTTT
.,once,TRBV19,TRBJ2-7,CASSTGGGAYEQYF,TGTGCCAGTAGTACCGGAGGGGGCGCCTACGAGCAGTACTTC
TRBD1,.,TRBV5-4,TRBJ2-2,CASSLFPGGENTGELFF,TGTGCCAGCAGCTTATTCCCAGGGGGAGAGAACACCGGGGAGCTGTTTTTT
.,once,TRBV5-6,TRBJ2-7,CASSLAGSGYEQYF,TGTGCCAGCAGCTTGGCCGGATCAGGTTACGAGCAGTACTTC
TRBD1,.,TRBV6-6,TRBJ1-1,CASSYDRANTEAFF,TGTGCCAGCAGCTACGACAGGGCGAACACTGAAGCTTTCTTT
.,.,TRBV27,TRBJ2-1,CASSLTSHSYNEQFF,TGTGCCAGCAGTTTAACTAGCCACTCCTACAATGAGCAGTTCTTC
.,once,TRBV5-1,TRBJ1-1,CASSLPGTPEAFF,TGCGCCAGCAGCTTGCCAGGGACCCCTGAAGCTTTCTTT
TRBD1,.,TRBV7-6,TRBJ2-7,CASSFRQGGGYEQYF,TGTGCCAGCAGCTTTCGACAGGGTGGCGGGTACGAGCAGTACTTC
.,.,TRBV5-6,TRBJ2-1,CASSFRILAQGGDEQFF,.
.,.,TRBV18,TRBJ2-5,CASSPRGETQYF,TGTGCCAGCTCACCACGGGGAGAGACCCAGTACTTC
.,.,TRBV3-1/TRBV3-2,TRBJ2-5,CASSQVGGRETQYF,TGTGCCAGCAGCCAAGTGGGGGGCAGGGAGACCCAGTACTTC
.,.,TRBV6-5,TRBJ2-7,CASSTPTYEQYF,TGTGCCAGCTCGACACCGACCTACGAGCAGTACTTC
.,.,TRBV11-2,TRBJ1-4,CASSLGRDIYEKLFF,TGTGCCAGCAGCTTAGGGCGGGACATCTATGAAAAACTGTTTTTT
.,.,TRBV6-5,TRBJ1-2,CASTPHPQRLYGYTF,TGTGCCAGCACGCCCCACCCCCAGCGTCTCTATGGCTACACCTTC
.,.,TRBV7-9,TRBJ2-7,CASSLHRGEQYF,TGTGCCAGCAGCCTCCACCGAGGCGAGCAGTACTTC
.,.,TRBV30,TRBJ1-5,CAWSGGSGYGNQPQHF,TGTGCCTGGAGCGGGGGGTCGGGGTATGGCAATCAGCCCCAGCATTTT
.,.,TRBV5-1,TRBJ2-5,CASSLASEETQYF,TGCGCCAGCAGCTTGGCCTCCGAAGAGACCCAGTACTTC
.,once,TRBV29-1,TRBJ1-2,CSVGTYTYGYTF,TGCAGCGTTGGAACCTACACCTATGGCTACACCTTC
.,.,TRBV12-5,TRBJ1-2,CASGNSGVGYGYTF,TGTGCTAGTGGCAACTCAGGGGTGGGGTATGGCTACACCTTC